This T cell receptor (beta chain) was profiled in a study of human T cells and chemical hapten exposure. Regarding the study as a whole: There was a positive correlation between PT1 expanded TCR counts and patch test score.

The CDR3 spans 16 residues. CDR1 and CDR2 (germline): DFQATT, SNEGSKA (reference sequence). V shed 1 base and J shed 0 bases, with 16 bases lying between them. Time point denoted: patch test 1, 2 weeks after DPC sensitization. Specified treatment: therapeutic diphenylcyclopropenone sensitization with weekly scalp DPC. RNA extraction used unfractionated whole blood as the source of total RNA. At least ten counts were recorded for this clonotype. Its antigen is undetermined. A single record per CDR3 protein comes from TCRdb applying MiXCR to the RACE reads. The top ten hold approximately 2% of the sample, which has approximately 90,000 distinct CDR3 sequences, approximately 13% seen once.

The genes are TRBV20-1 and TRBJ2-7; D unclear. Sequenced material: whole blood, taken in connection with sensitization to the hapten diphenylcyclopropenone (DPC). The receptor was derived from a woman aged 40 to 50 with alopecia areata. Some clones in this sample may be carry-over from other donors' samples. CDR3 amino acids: CSARVSRWVRSYEQYF. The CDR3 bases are TGCAGTGCTAGAGTTTCCCGGTGGGTTCGCTCCTACGAGCAGTACTTC.